This TCR beta chain was documented in a study of blood T cell repertoires in COVID-19. Profiled with immunoSEQ multiplex PCR; TCRdb holds only in-frame clones, not every one. The table lists approximately 390,000 clones, around 91% of them singletons, with 6.5% to 7% in the top ten. The CDR3 extends over 16 amino acids. Trimming left V 3 bases short and J 1 base short, with 12 bases between. CDR1 is MDHEN and CDR2 is SYDVKM in the germline V gene. This clonotype was obtained from a man in his late teens or twenties with active or convalescent COVID-19. The genes are TRBV28 and TRBJ2-2, with D possibly TRBD1 on 6 matching bases. The sample consisted of peripheral blood. CDR3 loop: CASSLFPGQNTGELFF. In nucleotides, the CDR3 is TGTGCCAGCAGTTTGTTCCCGGGACAGAACACCGGGGAGCTGTTTTTT.